This section outlines one T cell receptor (beta chain) sequence together with its context. This CDR3 region has 19 residues. With 0 bases clipped from V and 2 bases from J, the junction kept 12 bases outside the gene matches. Germline lookup yields CDR1 MNHNS and CDR2 SASEGT. The record originates from a study of blood T cell repertoires in COVID-19. Background on the study: The United States, Italy and Spain provided the acute and convalescent COVID-19 samples.

Followed longitudinally, the Seattle patients had been enrolled during active infection. Original handling: Estimation of nucleated cell counts was performed using reference gene primer amplification. Here immunoSEQ multiplex PCR was the method, and the copy in TCRdb shows in-frame clones only, minus some. V and J calls plus clone size are reproduced from that table; the DNA served to infer D and trimming. Seen here are under 250,000 clones, nearly 90% observed once, and the top ten hold over 15%. V is TRBV6-1 and J is TRBJ2-7; 11 bases are a match to TRBD2. The sequence came from a man aged 50-59 years with COVID-19, enrolled during active disease. The sample taken for sequencing was peripheral blood. The CDR3 DNA follows: TGTGCCAGCAGTGAAGCGCTAAGAGCTAGCGGGAGGCCTACCTACGAGCAGTACTTC. Protein sequence: CASSEALRASGRPTYEQYF.